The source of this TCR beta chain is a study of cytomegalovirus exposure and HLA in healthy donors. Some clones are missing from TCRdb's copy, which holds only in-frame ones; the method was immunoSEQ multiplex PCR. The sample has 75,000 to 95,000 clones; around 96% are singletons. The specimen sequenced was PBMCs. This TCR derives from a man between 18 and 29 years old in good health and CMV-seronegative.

CDR3 coding DNA: TGTGCCAGCAGGTCCGGGACAGGGGATGAGACCCAGTACTTC. This translates into CASRSGTGDETQYF. This rearrangement joins TRBV7-9 to TRBJ2-5; 10 bases match TRBD1. This CDR3 is 14 amino acids long. Germline trimming cut 6 bases from V and 5 bases from J; bases unmatched to any gene: 6. In germline, CDR1 is SEHNR, CDR2 FQNEAQ (reference sequence).